The T cell receptor (beta chain) described here comes from a study of blood T cell repertoires in COVID-19. Participant ages covered about 18 to 89 years across 24 US areas. This clone was counted between two and nine times. Germline values: CDR1 SGHDN, CDR2 FVKESK. The CDR3 extends over 14 amino acids. Trimming took off 2 bases at V and 3 bases at J, with 7 bases between the two ends. Measured with immunoSEQ multiplex PCR; TCRdb has only the in-frame clones, and not every one. Seen here are about 220,000 clones, just over 85% observed once, and the top ten hold 14% to 15%. The origin of this receptor is a woman aged 45 to 65 with acute COVID-19. Material for sequencing was PBMCs or T cells enriched from blood (not recorded which). The chain recombines TRBV14 with TRBJ1-4; tentative D call: TRBD1 (5 bases). The CDR3 sequence: CASSQWGPNEKLFF. In DNA, the CDR3 is TGTGCCAGCAGCCAATGGGGCCCTAATGAAAAACTGTTTTTT.